This is a list of T cell receptor beta chains from one sample in a study of blood T cell repertoires in COVID-19. Here immunoSEQ multiplex PCR was the method, and the copy in TCRdb shows in-frame clones only, minus some. The sample includes 300,000 to 350,000 clones, around 90% of them seen just once. The sample comprised PBMCs or T cells enriched from blood (not recorded which). Receptor source: a woman younger than 35 with acute COVID-19. CDR3s leave out the opening cysteine and the closing phenylalanine or tryptophan. Clone size is stated in some rows and not others, as once, few, many or a class when expanded.

j_gene	v_gene	abundance	len	CDR3aa
TRBJ2-7	TRBV28	-	11	ASRGGLLYEQY
TRBJ1-2	TRBV6-5	-	10	ASSRGGYGYT
TRBJ2-7	TRBV12-3/TRBV12-4	once	11	ATRLAGGYEQY
TRBJ2-3	TRBV11-3	-	13	ASSLERGDTDTQY
TRBJ2-3	TRBV7-8	-	11	ASSSTGADTQY
TRBJ2-5	TRBV6-6	-	11	ASSYLGRETQY
TRBJ2-7	TRBV3-1/TRBV3-2	-	12	ASSPGTGWNEQY
TRBJ2-7	TRBV29-1	-	12	SGTTGTSGTEQY
TRBJ1-2	TRBV19	-	11	ASSADRDRGDT
TRBJ1-2	TRBV5-1	-	13	ASSLTRQGARGYT
TRBJ1-6	TRBV30	-	12	AWKGLAGVSPLH
TRBJ2-1	TRBV10-3	-	11	AINPAGGNEQF
TRBJ1-1	TRBV28	once	10	ASSGYGREAF
TRBJ2-1	TRBV11-3	-	11	ASSLGAVNEQF
TRBJ1-1	TRBV30	-	12	AWSLTGLGTEAF
TRBJ2-7	TRBV25-1	-	9	ASSPGYEQY
TRBJ2-7	TRBV28	-	10	ASSLGQVGEY
TRBJ2-5	TRBV6-1	once	14	ASSEHTSGEGETQY
TRBJ1-1	TRBV19	-	13	ASSIDRRGSTEAF
TRBJ2-4	TRBV5-1	-	14	ASSLGLTGTGGNQY
TRBJ2-6	TRBV7-3	-	14	ASSLSGLSGANVLT
TRBJ1-2	TRBV5-1	-	13	ASSSGQTPNYGYT
TRBJ1-1	TRBV19	-	13	ASSKFSPPGTEAF
TRBJ2-1	TRBV2	-	13	ASRQGLRAYNEQF
TRBJ1-5	TRBV28	-	9	ASRLSGPQH
TRBJ2-7	TRBV28	-	13	ASSLRLAGSGEQY
TRBJ1-5	TRBV30	-	12	AWSVGTGDRPQH
TRBJ2-1	TRBV4-1	-	16	ASSQLEATSESGNEQF
TRBJ1-5	TRBV19	-	13	ASSVTVYSNQPQH
TRBJ2-7	TRBV18	-	12	ASSPGQGSHEQY
TRBJ1-5	TRBV19	once	12	ASSMGQLNQPQH
TRBJ2-7	TRBV6-6	few	13	ASSYSGTPSGEQY